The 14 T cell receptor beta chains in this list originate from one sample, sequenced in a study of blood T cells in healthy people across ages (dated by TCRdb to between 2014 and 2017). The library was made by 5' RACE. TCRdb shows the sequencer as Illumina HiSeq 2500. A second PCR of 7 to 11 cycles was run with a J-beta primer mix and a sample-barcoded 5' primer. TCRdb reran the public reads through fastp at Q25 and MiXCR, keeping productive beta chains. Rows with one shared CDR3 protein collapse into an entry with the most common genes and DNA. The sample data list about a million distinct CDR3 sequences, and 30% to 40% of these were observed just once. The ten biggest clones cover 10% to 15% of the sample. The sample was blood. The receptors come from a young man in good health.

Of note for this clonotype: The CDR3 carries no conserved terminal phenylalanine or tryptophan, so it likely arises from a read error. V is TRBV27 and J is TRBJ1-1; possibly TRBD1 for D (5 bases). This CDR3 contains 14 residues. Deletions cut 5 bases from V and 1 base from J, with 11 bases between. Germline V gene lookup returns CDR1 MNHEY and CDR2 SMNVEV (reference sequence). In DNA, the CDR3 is TGTGCCAGCAGTCGGATAGGGGAGAACACTGAAGCTTTCTAT. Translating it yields CASSRIGENTEAFY.

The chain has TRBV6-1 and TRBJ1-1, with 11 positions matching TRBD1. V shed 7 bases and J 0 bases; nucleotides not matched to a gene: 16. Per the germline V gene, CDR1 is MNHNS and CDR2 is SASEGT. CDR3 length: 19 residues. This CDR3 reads CASTRLWDRGKVMNTEAFF. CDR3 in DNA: TGTGCCAGCACCCGGTTGTGGGACAGGGGGAAAGTAATGAACACTGAAGCTTTCTTT.

The CDR3 DNA reads TGTGCCAGCACCCGATCTCGCGGGGGGGAACAAGAGACCCAGTACTTC. Translation: CASTRSRGGEQETQYF. The chain is built from TRBV27 and TRBJ2-5; 9 nucleotides agree with TRBD2. The V gene's germline CDR1 is MNHEY and CDR2 SMNVEV (reference sequence). V dropped 7 bases and J dropped 2; count of bases not matched to a gene: 11. This CDR3 region has 16 residues.

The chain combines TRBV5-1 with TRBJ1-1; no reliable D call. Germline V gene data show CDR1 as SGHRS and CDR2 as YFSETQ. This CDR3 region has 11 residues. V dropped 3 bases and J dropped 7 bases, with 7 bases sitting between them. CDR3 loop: CASSSSNEAFF. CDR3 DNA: TGCGCCAGCAGCTCAAGTAATGAAGCTTTCTTT.

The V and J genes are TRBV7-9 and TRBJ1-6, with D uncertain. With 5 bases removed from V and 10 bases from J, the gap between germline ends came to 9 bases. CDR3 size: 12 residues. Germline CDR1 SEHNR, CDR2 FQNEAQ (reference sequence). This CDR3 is CASSNNVSPLHF. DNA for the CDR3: TGTGCCAGCAGCAATAACGTCTCACCCCTCCACTTT.

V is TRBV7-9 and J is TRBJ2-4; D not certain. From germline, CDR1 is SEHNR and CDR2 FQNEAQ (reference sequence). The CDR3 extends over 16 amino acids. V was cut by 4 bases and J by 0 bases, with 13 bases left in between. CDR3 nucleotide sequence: TGTGCCAGCAGCTCGCTCCCGGTCTTAGCCAAAAACATTCAGTACTTC. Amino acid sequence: CASSSLPVLAKNIQYF.

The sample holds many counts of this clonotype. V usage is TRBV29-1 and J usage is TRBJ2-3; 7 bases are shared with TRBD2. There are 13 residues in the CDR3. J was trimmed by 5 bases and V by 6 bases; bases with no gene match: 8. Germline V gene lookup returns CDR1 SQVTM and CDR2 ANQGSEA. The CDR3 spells CSVRLALGDTQYF. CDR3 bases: TGCAGCGTGCGACTAGCTCTCGGAGATACGCAGTATTTT.

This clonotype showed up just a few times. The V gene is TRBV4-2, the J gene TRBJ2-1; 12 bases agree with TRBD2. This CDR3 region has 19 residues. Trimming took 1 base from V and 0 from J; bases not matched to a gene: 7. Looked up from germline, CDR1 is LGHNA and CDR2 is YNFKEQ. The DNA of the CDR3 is TGTGCCAGCAGCCAAGTAAGGACTAGCGGGGTACGCTCCTACAATGAGCAGTTCTTC. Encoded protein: CASSQVRTSGVRSYNEQFF.

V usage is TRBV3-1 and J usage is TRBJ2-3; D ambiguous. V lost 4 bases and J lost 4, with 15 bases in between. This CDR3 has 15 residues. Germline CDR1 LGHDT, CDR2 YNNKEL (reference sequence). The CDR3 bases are TGTGCCAGCAGCCCTCCCCGGTCCTCCCCAGATACGCAGTATTTT. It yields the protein CASSPPRSSPDTQYF.

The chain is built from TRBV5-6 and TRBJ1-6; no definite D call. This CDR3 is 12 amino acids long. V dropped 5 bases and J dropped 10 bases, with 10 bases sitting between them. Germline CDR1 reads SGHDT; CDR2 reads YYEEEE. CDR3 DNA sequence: TGTGCCAGCAGACACTCTGGGTCACCCCTCCACTTT. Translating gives CASRHSGSPLHF. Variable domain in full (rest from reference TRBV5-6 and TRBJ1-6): DAGVTQSPTHLIKTRGQQVTLRCSPKSGHDTVSWYQQALGQGPQFIFQYYEEEERQRGNFPDRFSGHQFPNYSSELNVNALLLGDSALYLCASRHSGSPLHFGNGTRLTVT.

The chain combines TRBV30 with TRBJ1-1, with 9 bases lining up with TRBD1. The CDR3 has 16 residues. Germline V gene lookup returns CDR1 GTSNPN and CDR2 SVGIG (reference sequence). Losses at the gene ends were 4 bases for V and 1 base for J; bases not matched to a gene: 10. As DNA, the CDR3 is TGTGCCTGGACCGGACAGGGGTTGTGGGGGAACACTGAAGCTTTCTTT. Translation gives CAWTGQGLWGNTEAFF.

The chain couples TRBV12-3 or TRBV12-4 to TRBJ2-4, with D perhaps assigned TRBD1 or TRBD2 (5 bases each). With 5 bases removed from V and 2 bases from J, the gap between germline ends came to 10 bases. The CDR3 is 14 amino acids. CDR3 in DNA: TGTGCCAGCAGTGTGGGGGAAACCAAAAACATTCAGTACTTC. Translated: CASSVGETKNIQYF.

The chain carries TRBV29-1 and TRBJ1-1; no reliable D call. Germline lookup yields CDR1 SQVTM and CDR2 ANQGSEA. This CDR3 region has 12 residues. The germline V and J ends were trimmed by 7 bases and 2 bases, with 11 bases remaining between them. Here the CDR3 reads CSADPGNTEAFF. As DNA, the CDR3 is TGCAGCGCCGACCCGGGCAACACTGAAGCTTTCTTT.

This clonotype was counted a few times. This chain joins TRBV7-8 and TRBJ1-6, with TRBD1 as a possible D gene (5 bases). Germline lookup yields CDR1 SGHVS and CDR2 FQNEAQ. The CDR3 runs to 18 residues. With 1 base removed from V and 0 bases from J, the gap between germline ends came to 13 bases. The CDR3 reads CASSLGGTETSYNSPLHF. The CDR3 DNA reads TGTGCCAGCAGCTTAGGAGGGACGGAAACCTCCTATAATTCACCCCTCCACTTT.